These 25 T cell receptor beta chains came from one sample sequenced in a study of beta chain features in type 1 diabetes. Their cognate antigens are unknown. Since all of the isolated RNA was reverse transcribed, expressed TCRB transcripts were what got sequenced. The method was immunoSEQ multiplex PCR; TCRdb's version includes in-frame clones alone and lacks a portion of them. The sample includes approximately 57,000 clones, 52% of them seen just once. The study, taken as a whole, reports: When Type 1 diabetes patients were examined, their TCRB CDR3s proved moderately but significantly shorter in all four CD4+ subsets.

Material for sequencing was Tregs from blood. These TCRs come from a woman in her 40s with type 1 diabetes.

V usage is TRBV29-1 and J usage is TRBJ1-4; D is ambiguous. V lost 7 bases, J lost 6 bases, and 15 bases lay in between. Germline loops: CDR1 SQVTM, CDR2 ANQGSEA. This CDR3 region has 13 residues. Written as DNA, the CDR3 is TGCAGCGGAGGAGATCCAGCCTATGAAAAACTGTTTTTT. Its translation: CSGGDPAYEKLFF.

This chain joins TRBV5-6 and TRBJ1-6; perhaps TRBD1 as D (5 bases). CDR3 length: 16 residues. V was cut by 6 bases and J by 8 bases, with 21 bases left in between. The germline gives CDR1 SGHDT, CDR2 YYEEEE. The DNA of the CDR3 is TGTGCCAGCACCTCTAGTTGGGGGTCGGGGGATTCACCCCTCCACTTT. Its protein is CASTSSWGSGDSPLHF.

This chain uses TRBV6-1 with TRBJ1-2; a weak D match, TRBD1 (6 bases). The germline V gene has CDR1 MNHNS and CDR2 SASEGT. CDR3 length equals 16 residues. V lost 1 base to trimming and J lost 5 bases, with 17 bases between them. The chain's CDR3 is CASSEEGGRDPYGYTF. CDR3 DNA: TGTGCCAGCAGTGAAGAGGGGGGGCGCGACCCTTATGGCTACACCTTC.

This rearrangement joins TRBV7-3 to TRBJ1-1; 7 bases are a match to TRBD1. V lost 5 bases and J lost 8; bases outside the gene matches: 8. The germline gives CDR1 SGHTA, CDR2 FQGTGA. The CDR3 covers 13 residues. CDR3 region: CASSPTSTGEAFF. The CDR3 coding sequence is TGTGCCAGCAGCCCAACATCGACAGGGGAAGCTTTCTTT.

V and J are TRBV18 and TRBJ1-5, with a possible D match to TRBD1 (6 bases). V lost 3 bases, J lost 2 bases, and 11 bases lay in between. CDR3 size: 15 residues. From germline, CDR1 is KGHSH and CDR2 LQKENI. The CDR3 reads CASSPAGVGNQPQHF. CDR3 sequence (DNA): TGTGCCAGCTCACCCGCAGGGGTGGGCAATCAGCCCCAGCATTTT.

The rearrangement joins TRBV28 to TRBJ2-3; 9 bases fit TRBD2. Per the germline V gene, CDR1 is MDHEN and CDR2 is SYDVKM. CDR3 length: 15 residues. Trimming took 8 bases from V and 2 from J; bases not matched to a gene: 8. CDR3 region: CASAAAGGFTDTQYF. CDR3 in DNA: TGTGCCAGCGCGGCAGCGGGGGGTTTCACAGATACGCAGTATTTT.

This clone was found once. This chain links TRBV5-4 with TRBJ1-1; D is ambiguous. Germline CDR1 reads SGHNT; CDR2 reads YYREEE (reference sequence). The CDR3 is 14 residues long. Trimming cost V 1 base and J 6 bases, with 13 bases left between them. As DNA, the CDR3 is TGTGCCAGCAGCTTGCCCCGGGTGACGGCTGAAGCTTTCTTT. Translating it yields CASSLPRVTAEAFF.

This clone appeared a few times. Its ends do not fully match the called genes, so a read error is possible. The chain carries TRBV5-4 and TRBJ2-5; 8 positions match TRBD1. The CDR3 totals 15 residues. Germline values: CDR1 SGHNT, CDR2 YYREEE (reference sequence). Here the CDR3 reads CASSIQGTGQQTQYF. Here the CDR3 DNA reads TGTGCCAGCAGCATTCAGGGGACAGGCCAACAGACCCAGTACTTC.

This chain uses TRBV2 with TRBJ2-1; 7 bases fit TRBD1. CDR1 and CDR2 from the germline V gene are SNHLY and FYNNEI. The CDR3 spans 15 residues. The V gene end was trimmed by 10 bases and the J gene end by 0 bases; junction bases not matched to a gene: 9. Here the CDR3 DNA reads TGTGCCACCAAGGGACAGATGAGCTCCTACAATGAGCAGTTCTTC. Translated: CATKGQMSSYNEQFF.

The rearrangement uses TRBV18 and TRBJ2-7, with a tentative D call TRBD2 (5 bases). The CDR3 is 13 residues long. Germline V lookup: CDR1 KGHSH, CDR2 LQKENI. V lost 3 bases, J lost 3 bases, and 9 bases lay in between. This CDR3 is CASSPPGSYEQYF. The DNA for the CDR3 is TGTGCCAGCTCACCCCCGGGAAGCTACGAGCAGTACTTC.

This chain uses TRBV29-1 with TRBJ2-1; D might be TRBD1 (6 bases). Deletions cut 3 bases from V and 0 bases from J, with 12 bases between. Germline loops: CDR1 SQVTM, CDR2 ANQGSEA. The CDR3 has 15 residues. This CDR3 is CSVEGAGSSYNEQFF. The CDR3 DNA sequence: TGCAGCGTTGAGGGGGCAGGGAGCTCCTACAATGAGCAGTTCTTC.

The chain couples TRBV5-1 to TRBJ2-3; 10 positions match TRBD1. The CDR3 loop spans 18 amino acids. V was clipped by 0 bases and J by 1 base; unmatched bases: 8. Germline V lookup: CDR1 SGHRS, CDR2 YFSETQ. The DNA of the CDR3 is TGCGCCAGCAGCTTGGAGGCCCGGACAGGGGGAGGCACAGATACGCAGTATTTT. This gives the protein CASSLEARTGGGTDTQYF.

The chain joins TRBV5-1 to TRBJ2-7; TRBD2 matches at 10 bases. The V and J ends lost 4 bases and 2 bases, in that order; junction bases with no gene match: 15. Germline CDR1 and CDR2: SGHRS and YFSETQ. There are 18 residues in the CDR3. The CDR3 DNA reads TGCGCCAGCAGCGACCAACCCCTCCTAGCGGGGGATCCCTACGAGCAGTACTTC. Protein: CASSDQPLLAGDPYEQYF.

The chain couples TRBV4-3 to TRBJ1-2; D not certain. Trimming shortened V by 4 bases and J by 8 bases, and 14 bases separated the two germline ends. Germline V gene data show CDR1 as LGHNA and CDR2 as YSLEER. This CDR3 is 13 amino acids long. The CDR3, as DNA: TGCGCCAGCAGCCTCGAGGAAACTGGGGGCTACACCTTC. It specifies CASSLEETGGYTF.

The chain uses TRBV7-3 and TRBJ2-5; 8 bases fit TRBD1. Germline V lookup: CDR1 SGHTA, CDR2 FQGTGA. The CDR3 loop spans 16 amino acids. J was trimmed by 4 bases and V by 5 bases; bases with no gene match: 12. The DNA for the CDR3 is TGTGCCAGCAGCCCGACCGGGGCAGGGGGCCGAGAGACCCAGTACTTC. Translation: CASSPTGAGGRETQYF. The full variable domain, rest sourced from reference TRBV7-3 and TRBJ2-5, is GAGVSQTPSNKVTEKGKYVELRCDPISGHTALYWYRQSLGQGPEFLIYFQGTGAADDSGLPNDRFFAVRPEGSVSTLKIQRTERGDSAVYLCASSPTGAGGRETQYFGPGTRLLVL.

This clone was counted between two and nine times. V usage is TRBV4-1 and J usage is TRBJ1-2, with D possibly matching TRBD1 (6 bases). V was clipped by 5 bases and J by 4 bases, with 17 bases between them. Germline V gene lookup returns CDR1 MGHRA and CDR2 YSYEKL. The CDR3 length is 15 residues. The DNA of the CDR3 is TGCGCCAGCAGCGAAAGGGGGGGCGCCGGCTATGGCTACACCTTC. Translating it yields CASSERGGAGYGYTF.

The sample holds a few counts of this clone. The CDR3 DNA follows: TGCAGCGTTGTTTTTTCAGAAAAACTGTTTTTT. As protein: CSVVFSEKLFF. The chain carries TRBV29-1 and TRBJ1-4; D call uncertain. The ends were cut back, 4 bases at V and 8 bases at J, with 8 bases in the middle. Germline V lookup: CDR1 SQVTM, CDR2 ANQGSEA. CDR3 length: 11 amino acids.

This clone was picked up a small number of times. The chain joins TRBV7-9 to TRBJ2-7; 7 bases fit TRBD1. Trimming removed 3 bases from V and 5 bases from J; junction bases left unmatched: 4. The CDR3 loop spans 13 amino acids. Germline CDR1 and CDR2: SEHNR and FQNEAQ (reference sequence). CDR3 DNA: TGTGCCAGCAGCTTGACAGGGTGGAACGAGCAGTACTTC. Protein sequence: CASSLTGWNEQYF.

This clone came up a few times. J is TRBJ2-1 and V is TRBV7-3; 10 positions match TRBD2. CDR1 and CDR2 from the germline V gene are SGHTA and FQGTGA. CDR3 size: 15 residues. V lost 0 bases and J lost 4; bases outside the gene matches: 0. The CDR3 here is CASSLTLAGYNEQFF. CDR3 sequence (DNA): TGTGCCAGCAGCTTAACACTAGCGGGGTACAATGAGCAGTTCTTC.

The chain has TRBV18 and TRBJ1-3, with 10 bases matching TRBD1. The CDR3 consists of 16 residues. Trimming at V came to 3 bases and at J to 2 bases, leaving 4 bases not matched to a gene. Germline V gene sequence: CDR1 KGHSH, CDR2 LQKENI. CDR3 sequence reads: CASSPTGTGAGNTIYF. The CDR3 nucleotides read TGTGCCAGCTCACCTACCGGGACAGGGGCTGGAAACACCATATATTTT.

CDR3 nucleotides: TGTGCCAGCAGTTATCCGGGACTAGACTCCTACGAGCAGTACTTC. It translates to CASSYPGLDSYEQYF. V and J are TRBV6-6 and TRBJ2-7, with 8 bases identical to TRBD2. Looked up from germline, CDR1 is MNHNY and CDR2 is SVGAGI (reference sequence). V lost 3 bases and J lost 0; bases outside the gene matches: 4. The CDR3 runs to 15 residues.

The chain is built from TRBV7-2 and TRBJ2-1; 9 bases are a match to TRBD2. The germline CDR1 and CDR2 sequences are SGHTA and FQGNSA. The V segment lost 9 bases and the J segment 10 bases; nucleotides outside the gene matches: 7. This CDR3 is 12 amino acids long. The chain's CDR3 is CASLRGGWEQFF. The DNA for the CDR3 is TGTGCCAGTCTGCGGGGGGGGTGGGAGCAGTTCTTC.

The V and J genes are TRBV5-1 and TRBJ2-7; TRBD2 is a possible D gene (6 bases). CDR1 is SGHRS and CDR2 is YFSETQ in the germline V gene. The CDR3 runs to 14 residues. Trimming cost V 5 bases and J 2 bases, with 14 bases left between them. CDR3 sequence reads: CASRPDSGAYEQYF. CDR3 DNA sequence: TGCGCCAGCAGACCCGATAGCGGAGCCTACGAGCAGTACTTC.

This clone was seen once. The gene calls are TRBV5-6 and TRBJ2-6, with 8 bases identical to TRBD1. This CDR3 has 17 amino acids. From germline, CDR1 is SGHDT and CDR2 YYEEEE. V was clipped by 2 bases and J by 1 base; unmatched bases: 5. This chain's CDR3 is CASSFSTGVSGANVLTF. CDR3 nucleotides: TGTGCCAGCAGCTTTTCGACAGGGGTATCTGGGGCCAACGTCCTGACTTTC.

This chain connects TRBV30 to TRBJ2-5, with TRBD1 matching 8 bases. The J segment lost 5 bases and the V segment lost 4 bases, leaving 3 bases of the junction unmatched. This CDR3 region has 12 residues. Germline V gene data show CDR1 as GTSNPN and CDR2 as SVGIG (reference sequence). The CDR3 sequence: CAWTGGRETQYF. Here the CDR3 DNA reads TGTGCCTGGACAGGGGGCAGGGAGACCCAGTACTTC.